A single T cell receptor beta chain is shown here with its context. The sample belongs to a study of blood T cell repertoires in COVID-19. Across the whole study: Samples representing acute and convalescent COVID-19 were sourced from the United States, Italy and Spain.

V gave up 4 bases and J gave up 3 bases; unmatched junction bases: 8. The CDR3 is 17 amino acids. Germline V gene sequence: CDR1 KGHDR, CDR2 SFDVKD. Measured with immunoSEQ multiplex PCR; TCRdb has only the in-frame clones, and not every one. The data show hundreds of thousands of clones, with around 90% seen just once and roughly 1% held by the top ten. The chain carries TRBV24-1 and TRBJ1-5, with TRBD1 matching over 10 bases. This sequence originates from a woman between 40 and 55 years old with COVID-19, enrolled during active disease. Sequenced sample: peripheral blood. The CDR3 DNA reads TGTGCCACCAGTGACCAAAGACAGGGGGCGATCAATCAGCCCCAGCATTTT. This codes for CATSDQRQGAINQPQHF.